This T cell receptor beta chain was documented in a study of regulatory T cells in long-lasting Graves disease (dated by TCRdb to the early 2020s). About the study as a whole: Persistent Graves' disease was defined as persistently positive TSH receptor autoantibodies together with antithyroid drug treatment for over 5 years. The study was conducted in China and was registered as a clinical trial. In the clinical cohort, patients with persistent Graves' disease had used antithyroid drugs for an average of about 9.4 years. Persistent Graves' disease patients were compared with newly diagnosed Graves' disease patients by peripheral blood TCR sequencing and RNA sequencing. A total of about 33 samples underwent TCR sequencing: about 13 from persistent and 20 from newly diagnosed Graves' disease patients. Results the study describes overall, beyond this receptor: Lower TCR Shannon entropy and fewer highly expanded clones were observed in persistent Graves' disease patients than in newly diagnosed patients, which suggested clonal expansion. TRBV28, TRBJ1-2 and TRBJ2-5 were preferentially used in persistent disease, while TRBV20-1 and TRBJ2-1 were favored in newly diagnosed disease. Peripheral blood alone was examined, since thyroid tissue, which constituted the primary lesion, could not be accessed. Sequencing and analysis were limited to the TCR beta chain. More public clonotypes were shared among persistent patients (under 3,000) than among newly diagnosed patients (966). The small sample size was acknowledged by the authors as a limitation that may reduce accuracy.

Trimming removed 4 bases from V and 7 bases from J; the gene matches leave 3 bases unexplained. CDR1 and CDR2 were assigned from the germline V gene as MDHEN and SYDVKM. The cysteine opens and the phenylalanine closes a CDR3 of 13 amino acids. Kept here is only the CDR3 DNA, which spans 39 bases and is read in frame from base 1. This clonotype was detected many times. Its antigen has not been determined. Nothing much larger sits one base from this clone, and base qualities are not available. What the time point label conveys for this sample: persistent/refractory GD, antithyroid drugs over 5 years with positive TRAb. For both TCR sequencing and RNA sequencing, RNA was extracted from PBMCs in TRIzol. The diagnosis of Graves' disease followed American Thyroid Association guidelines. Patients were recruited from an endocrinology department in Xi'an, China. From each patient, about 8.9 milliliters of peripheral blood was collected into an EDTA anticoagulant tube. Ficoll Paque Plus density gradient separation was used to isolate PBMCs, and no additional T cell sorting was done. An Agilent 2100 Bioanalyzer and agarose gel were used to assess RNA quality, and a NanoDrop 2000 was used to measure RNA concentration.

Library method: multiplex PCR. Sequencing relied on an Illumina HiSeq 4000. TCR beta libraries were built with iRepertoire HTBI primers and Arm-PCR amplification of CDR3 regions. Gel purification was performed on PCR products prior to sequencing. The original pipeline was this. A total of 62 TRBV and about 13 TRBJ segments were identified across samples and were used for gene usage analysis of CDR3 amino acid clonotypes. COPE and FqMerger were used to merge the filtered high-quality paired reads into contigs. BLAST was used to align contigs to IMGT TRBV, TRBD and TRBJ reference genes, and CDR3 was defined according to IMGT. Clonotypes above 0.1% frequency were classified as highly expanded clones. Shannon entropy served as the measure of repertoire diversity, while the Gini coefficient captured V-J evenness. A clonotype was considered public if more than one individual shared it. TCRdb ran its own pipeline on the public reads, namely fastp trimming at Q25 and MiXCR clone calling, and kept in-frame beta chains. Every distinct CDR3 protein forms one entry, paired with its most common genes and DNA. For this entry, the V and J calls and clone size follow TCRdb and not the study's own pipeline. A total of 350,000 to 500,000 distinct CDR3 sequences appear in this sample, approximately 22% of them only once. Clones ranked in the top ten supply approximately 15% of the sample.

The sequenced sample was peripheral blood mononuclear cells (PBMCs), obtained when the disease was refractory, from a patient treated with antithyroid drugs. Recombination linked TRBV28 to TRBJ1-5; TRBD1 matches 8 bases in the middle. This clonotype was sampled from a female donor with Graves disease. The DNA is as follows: TGTGCCAGCAGTTCAGGGGGCCCCCAGCCCCAGCATTTT. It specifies CASSSGGPQPQHF.